The 24 T cell receptor beta chains presented below share a single source sample, sequenced in a study of early T cells in non-severe SARS-CoV-2 infection. TCRdb analysed the 5' RACE reads with MiXCR anew, one entry per CDR3 protein. The sample includes tens of thousands of distinct CDR3 sequences, 3.5% to 4.5% of them seen just once. Sequences were obtained from whole blood. These receptors were taken from an adult who was a healthcare worker with PCR-confirmed SARS-CoV-2 infection or an uninfected control (not recorded which).

This clonotype was observed at least ten times. The gene calls are TRBV6-1 and TRBJ2-1; TRBD2 aligns across 9 bases. The CDR3 has 15 amino acids. Germline CDR1 MNHNS, CDR2 SASEGT. V gave up 4 bases and J gave up 4 bases; unmatched junction bases: 5. CDR3 residues: CASSATSGYYNEQFF. The CDR3 nucleotides are TGTGCCAGCAGTGCCACTAGCGGGTATTACAATGAGCAGTTCTTC.

At least ten counts were recorded for this clonotype. CDR3 sequence reads: CASSSGYGTLEQFF. CDR3 sequence (DNA): TGTGCCAGCAGTTCCGGATACGGGACGCTTGAGCAGTTCTTC. The genes are TRBV27 and TRBJ2-1; the D gene could be TRBD1 or TRBD2 (5 bases each). This CDR3 region has 14 residues. The germline V gene encodes CDR1 MNHEY and CDR2 SMNVEV (reference sequence). V shed 4 bases and J shed 9 bases, with 16 bases lying between them.

This clonotype was seen repeatedly, ten times or more. The chain has TRBV5-5 and TRBJ1-1; D is uncertain. The germline V gene encodes CDR1 SGHKS and CDR2 YYEKEE (reference sequence). The CDR3 has 13 residues. Deletions cut 1 base from V and 1 base from J, with 5 bases between. CDR3 sequence reads: CASSLKENTEAFF. CDR3 DNA sequence: TGTGCCAGCAGCTTGAAAGAGAACACTGAAGCTTTCTTT. Variable domain in full (rest from reference TRBV5-5 and TRBJ1-1): DAGVTQSPTHLIKTRGQQVTLRCSPISGHKSVSWYQQVLGQGPQFIFQYYEKEERGRGNFPDRFSARQFPNYSSELNVNALLLGDSALYLCASSLKENTEAFFGQGTRLTVV.

This clonotype was detected many times. The chain couples TRBV5-4 to TRBJ2-1; no reliable D call. Per germline, CDR1 SGHNT and CDR2 YYREEE (reference sequence). The germline V and J ends were trimmed by 2 bases and 7 bases, with 13 bases remaining between them. The CDR3 is 14 residues long. Here the CDR3 DNA reads TGTGCCAGCAGCTTAAGACGGTTATGGAATGAGCAGTTCTTC. It is translated as CASSLRRLWNEQFF.

This clonotype turned up a few times. The chain uses TRBV6-1 and TRBJ1-2; D might be TRBD1 (6 bases). The germline CDR1 and CDR2 sequences are MNHNS and SASEGT. Trimming left V 5 bases short and J 6 bases short, with 16 bases between. The CDR3 loop spans 14 amino acids. The DNA for the CDR3 is TGTGCCAGCAGTCCCCACCGACAGGACCATGGCTACACCTTC. Its protein product is CASSPHRQDHGYTF.

This clonotype was detected many times. V gene TRBV20-1 combines with J gene TRBJ2-1; D remains unclear. Looked up from germline, CDR1 is DFQATT and CDR2 is SNEGSKA (reference sequence). Deletions cut 1 base from V and 6 bases from J, with 13 bases between. The CDR3 runs to 14 residues. Written as DNA, the CDR3 is TGCAGTGCTAGAGCGCCTAGGCGGTCCAATGAGCAGTTCTTC. This encodes CSARAPRRSNEQFF.

V gene TRBV9 combines with J gene TRBJ2-5; D gene uncertain. In germline, CDR1 is SGDLS, CDR2 YYNGEE. The CDR3 covers 11 residues. V lost 4 bases to trimming and J lost 7 bases, with 8 bases between them. This chain's CDR3 is CASSLPWTQYF. The CDR3 nucleotides are TGTGCCAGCAGCCTCCCTTGGACCCAGTACTTC.

This clonotype was seen many times. The chain couples TRBV27 to TRBJ2-7; TRBD2 aligns across 7 bases. Germline CDR1 MNHEY, CDR2 SMNVEV (reference sequence). V trimming: 6 bases; J trimming: 0 bases; junction bases outside the gene matches: 11. The CDR3 runs to 16 residues. In nucleotides, the CDR3 is TGTGCCAGCAGCCCGTCTAGCGGAGCTAGCTCCTACGAGCAGTACTTC. This sequence encodes CASSPSSGASSYEQYF.

This clonotype is medium-sized in the sample. The chain combines TRBV29-1 with TRBJ1-2; D gene unclear. The ends were cut back, 6 bases at V and 5 bases at J, with 13 bases in the middle. CDR3 length: 12 residues. Germline CDR1 reads SQVTM; CDR2 reads ANQGSEA. The CDR3 here is CSVAAEPYGYTF. The CDR3 coding sequence is TGCAGCGTAGCGGCCGAGCCATATGGCTACACCTTC.

CDR3 sequence reads: CASTPSRGTSGLNEQFF. For the CDR3, the DNA is TGTGCCAGCACTCCATCCAGAGGGACTAGCGGCCTCAATGAGCAGTTCTTC. The rearrangement joins TRBV11-2 to TRBJ2-1; 11 bases are a match to TRBD2. This CDR3 comprises 17 residues. J lost 6 bases, V lost 7 bases, and 14 bases had no gene match. Looked up from germline, CDR1 is SGHAT and CDR2 is FQNNGV.

In its sample, this clonotype was seen many times. The chain links TRBV19 to TRBJ2-1; 12 nucleotides align to TRBD1. CDR3 size: 19 residues. Trimming cost V 6 bases and J 7 bases; bases outside gene matches: 19. CDR1 LNHDA and CDR2 SQIVND come from the germline V gene (reference sequence). The CDR3 is CASSRGTGGRLAGTNEQFF. The CDR3 nucleotides read TGTGCCAGTAGCCGTGGGACAGGGGGCCGTCTAGCGGGAACAAATGAGCAGTTCTTC. Based on the CDR3 plus reference TRBV19 and TRBJ2-1, the full variable domain is DGGITQSPKYLFRKEGQNVTLSCEQNLNHDAMYWYRQDPGQGLRLIYYSQIVNDFQKGDIAEGYSVSREKKESFPLTVTSAQKNPTAFYLCASSRGTGGRLAGTNEQFFGPGTRLTVL.

By proportion, this clonotype is medium-sized (0.01 to 0.1%). V and J are TRBV20-1 and TRBJ1-1; D unclear. Trimming left V 0 bases short and J 0 bases short, with 5 bases between. CDR3 length: 13 amino acids. Germline V gene data show CDR1 as DFQATT and CDR2 as SNEGSKA (reference sequence). The CDR3: CSARDQMNTEAFF. The CDR3, as DNA: TGCAGTGCTAGAGACCAAATGAACACTGAAGCTTTCTTT.

Many counts were recorded for this clonotype. The V and J genes are TRBV7-2 and TRBJ2-3; the D is unclear. Trimming pared 4 bases from V and 0 bases from J, leaving 11 bases between. This CDR3 comprises 15 residues. Germline assignment: CDR1 SGHTA and CDR2 FQGNSA. Here the CDR3 reads CASSSLAVSTDTQYF. The CDR3 DNA sequence: TGTGCCAGCAGCTCTCTCGCGGTTAGCACAGATACGCAGTATTTT.

This clonotype was picked up many times. The rearrangement links TRBV11-3 to TRBJ2-7, with D perhaps assigned TRBD1 or TRBD2 (6 bases each). Germline assignment: CDR1 SGHNT and CDR2 YENEEA. The CDR3 length is 15 residues. With 5 bases removed from V and 7 bases from J, the gap between germline ends came to 21 bases. CDR3: CASSPPGQGTREQYF. In DNA form, the CDR3 reads TGTGCCAGCAGCCCCCCAGGGCAGGGGACTCGGGAGCAGTACTTC.

This clonotype has ten or more counts. The rearrangement uses TRBV7-9 and TRBJ2-2, with 8 bases matching TRBD2. Looked up from germline, CDR1 is SEHNR and CDR2 is FQNEAQ (reference sequence). This CDR3 has 13 amino acids. The V and J ends lost 7 bases and 6 bases, in that order; junction bases with no gene match: 4. The CDR3 is CASILSGAGELFF. CDR3 sequence (DNA): TGTGCCAGCATCCTTAGCGGGGCCGGGGAGCTGTTTTTT.

The sample holds many counts of this clonotype. The chain recombines TRBV9 with TRBJ2-3, with unresolved D. Trimming removed 4 bases from V and 6 bases from J, with 24 bases in between. Germline CDR1 SGDLS, CDR2 YYNGEE. There are 17 residues in the CDR3. The CDR3 nucleotides read TGTGCCAGCAGCCAAGGACCAAGCTATCGTTTGCGGGATACGCAGTATTTT. Protein: CASSQGPSYRLRDTQYF.

This clonotype occurred a few times. This chain links TRBV4-3 with TRBJ2-1, with D unresolved. CDR1 is LGHNA, CDR2 YSLEER, per germline. The CDR3 has 15 amino acids. V lost 1 base to trimming and J lost 1 base, with 8 bases between them. The CDR3 loop reads CASSQGPGSYNEQFF. The CDR3 DNA is TGCGCCAGCAGCCAAGGGCCCGGGTCCTACAATGAGCAGTTCTTC.

This rearrangement joins TRBV21-1 to TRBJ2-7; TRBD2, the D gene given by the table, was not confirmed from the DNA. TRBV21-1 is assigned pseudogene status. This CDR3 spans 18 amino acids. CDR3 in amino acids: CASSKGPLWRDTGYEQYF. CDR3 bases: TGTGCCAGCAGCAAAGGCCCCTTATGGCGGGATACCGGCTACGAGCAGTACTTC.

This clonotype was picked up many times. The chain employs TRBV11-2 and TRBJ2-1; the D is unclear. The ends were cut back, 5 bases at V and 4 bases at J, with 9 bases in the middle. This CDR3 region has 13 residues. Germline V gives CDR1 SGHAT, CDR2 FQNNGV. The CDR3 nucleotides read TGTGCCAGCAGCCTGGACCCGTACAATGAGCAGTTCTTC. This sequence encodes CASSLDPYNEQFF.

This clonotype was detected many times. The J gene is TRBJ2-5, the V gene TRBV7-6; no reliable D call. V was cut by 7 bases and J by 1 base, with 13 bases left in between. This CDR3 region has 14 residues. Looked up from germline, CDR1 is SGHVS and CDR2 is FNYEAQ. This chain's CDR3 is CASTPIRGQETQYF. In DNA, the CDR3 is TGTGCCAGCACCCCTATTCGAGGCCAAGAGACCCAGTACTTC. Together with reference TRBV7-6 and TRBJ2-5, the CDR3 gives the full variable domain: GAGVSQSPRYKVTKRGQDVALRCDPISGHVSLYWYRQALGQGPEFLTYFNYEAQQDKSGLPNDRFSAERPEGSISTLTIQRTEQRDSAMYRCASTPIRGQETQYFGPGTRLLVL.

The table lists this clonotype with many counts. The chain combines TRBV18 with TRBJ2-6; no clear D. Deletions cut 1 base from V and 4 bases from J, with 11 bases between. Germline V gives CDR1 KGHSH, CDR2 LQKENI. This CDR3 contains 16 residues. CDR3 protein: CASSPLELGGANVLTF. CDR3 nucleotide sequence: TGTGCCAGCTCACCACTCGAGCTGGGGGGGGCCAACGTCCTGACTTTC.

This clonotype was seen many times. This chain links TRBV5-4 with TRBJ2-5; D possibly corresponds to TRBD1 (5 bases). This CDR3 has 15 amino acids. Trimming shortened V by 3 bases and J by 0 bases, and 12 bases separated the two germline ends. Germline CDR1 reads SGHNT; CDR2 reads YYREEE (reference sequence). The CDR3 spells CASSSVMGHQETQYF. CDR3 in DNA: TGTGCCAGCAGCTCAGTTATGGGGCACCAAGAGACCCAGTACTTC.

In its sample, this clonotype was seen many times. V and J are TRBV7-9 and TRBJ1-1; D remains unclear. Germline CDR1 SEHNR, CDR2 FQNEAQ (reference sequence). Trimming cost V 2 bases and J 8 bases, with 6 bases left between them. The CDR3 spans 11 residues. The CDR3 DNA is TGTGCCAGCAGCTTAAGATGGGAAGCTTTCTTT. Translating it yields CASSLRWEAFF.

This sequence joins TRBV7-2 and TRBJ2-4; D call uncertain. From germline, CDR1 is SGHTA and CDR2 FQGNSA. This CDR3 is 15 amino acids long. The V end lost 3 bases, the J end lost 0 bases, and 9 bases lay between the germline ends. The CDR3 nucleotides are TGTGCCAGCAGCTTCCTAAGGGCAGCCAAAAACATTCAGTACTTC. It yields the protein CASSFLRAAKNIQYF.